This T cell receptor beta chain is from a study of metastatic and nonmetastatic thyroid tumors. The study's findings and limits: The study reportedly found significantly higher TCR beta diversity in malignant thyroid tumors than benign nodules, in blood and tumor.

Using MiXCR, TCRdb re-called clones from the PCR reads. The table shows around 59,000 clones, with around 15% occurring only once. Germline V CDR1 and CDR2: SEHNR, FQNEAQ (reference sequence). The V gene end was trimmed by 5 bases and the J gene end by 4 bases; junction bases not matched to a gene: 4. The CDR3 loop spans 15 amino acids. This clone was counted a few times. The antigen is unknown. Ahead of thyroid surgery, no patient had received treatment of any kind. The clonotype comes from a male donor with papillary thyroid cancer or a benign thyroid nodule (not recorded which). Some clones in this sample may be carry-over from other donors' samples. This chain joins TRBV7-9 and TRBJ2-2, with 10 bases fitting TRBD1. Material for sequencing was blood. The CDR3 sequence is CASSRQGARTGELFF. CDR3 nucleotide sequence: TGTGCCAGCAGCCGACAGGGGGCGCGCACCGGGGAGCTGTTTTTT.